This TCR beta chain was found in a study of long-term antiretroviral therapy in people with HIV. Whole-study findings and limits: Within the repertoire, clones expanded before ART were dominant at all time points. Controls exceeded HIV repertoires in CDR3 length range.

This CDR3 spans 14 amino acids. V lost 7 bases, J lost 2 bases, and 12 bases lay in between. Per germline, CDR1 SEHNR and CDR2 FQNEAQ (reference sequence). Investigators performed immunoSEQ version v3.0 at survey level. What sequencing targeted per sample was about 35,000-50,000 T-cell genomes. Produced via immunoSEQ multiplex PCR; TCRdb's table is partial and in-frame only. The table shows 22,000 or so clones, with roughly 80% occurring only once. Concerning this clone: The antigen remains undetermined.

The specimen was unsorted PBMCs, collected 5.9 years after starting antiretroviral therapy. This sequence originates from a man younger than 45 with HIV. The chain recombines TRBV7-9 with TRBJ2-1, with D uncertain. The CDR3, as DNA: TGTGCCAGCAACTCGCCTCAGGCCTACAATGAGCAGTTCTTC. Its protein product is CASNSPQAYNEQFF.